The rows below give T cell receptor beta chains drawn from one sample of a study of T cells in Graves' hyperthyroidism and ophthalmopathy. One entry per CDR3 protein results from TCRdb running MiXCR on the multiplex PCR reads. The sample shows hundreds of thousands of distinct CDR3 sequences, about 14% of them seen only once. Sequenced input: blood. Receptors originate from a woman aged 40 to 55 with Graves' ophthalmopathy. Both conserved end residues are part of each CDR3. Fields, in order: D gene, clone size, V gene, J gene, CDR3 length, CDR3 DNA, CDR3 protein. The D gene is left open where the match is weak. Some rows have no size entry. The others give once, few or many, or a class for an expanded clone.

d_call: TRBD1
clone_size: many
v_call: TRBV11-2
j_call: TRBJ2-7
cdr3_length: 16
cdr3_nt: TGTGCCAGCAGGCCCTATCCCGGGACAGGTCTCTACGAGCAGTACTTC
cdr3_aa: CASRPYPGTGLYEQYF

d_call: TRBD1
clone_size: many
v_call: TRBV12-3/TRBV12-4
j_call: TRBJ1-1
cdr3_length: 14
cdr3_nt: TGTGCCAGCAGAGCCAACAGGGGGCGGACTGAAGCTTTCTTT
cdr3_aa: CASRANRGRTEAFF

d_call: -
clone_size: many
v_call: TRBV20-1
j_call: TRBJ1-2
cdr3_length: 13
cdr3_nt: TGCAGTGCCGGACAGACCAATGAGGGTGGCTACACCTTC
cdr3_aa: CSAGQTNEGGYTF

d_call: -
clone_size: -
v_call: TRBV12-3/TRBV12-4
j_call: TRBJ2-5
cdr3_length: 13
cdr3_nt: TGTGCCAGCAGGATATCGGGTAGAGAGACCCAGTACTTC
cdr3_aa: CASRISGRETQYF

d_call: -
clone_size: -
v_call: TRBV13
j_call: TRBJ2-5
cdr3_length: 16
cdr3_nt: TGTGCCAGCAGCTTAAGCGACGGGAAGAGCAGGGAGACCCAGTACTTC
cdr3_aa: CASSLSDGKSRETQYF

d_call: -
clone_size: many
v_call: TRBV11-2
j_call: TRBJ1-3
cdr3_length: 15
cdr3_nt: TGTGCCAGCAGCTCCTTAAGCTCGGGGGGAAACACCATATATTTT
cdr3_aa: CASSSLSSGGNTIYF

d_call: -
clone_size: -
v_call: TRBV12-3/TRBV12-4
j_call: TRBJ2-7
cdr3_length: 16
cdr3_nt: TGTGCCAGCAGTCCTCCCCCCAACCGCCCTACCTACGAGCAGTACTTC
cdr3_aa: CASSPPPNRPTYEQYF

d_call: TRBD1
clone_size: many
v_call: TRBV12-3/TRBV12-4
j_call: TRBJ1-2
cdr3_length: 16
cdr3_nt: TGTGCCAGCAGTTTTGGGACAGAAGGGATCCGCTATGGCTACACCTTC
cdr3_aa: CASSFGTEGIRYGYTF

d_call: -
clone_size: -
v_call: TRBV28
j_call: TRBJ1-1
cdr3_length: 15
cdr3_nt: TGTGCCAGCAGTCCTCCGGGGGGGGGCGCGACTGAAGCTTTCTTT
cdr3_aa: CASSPPGGGATEAFF

d_call: TRBD1
clone_size: many
v_call: TRBV7-9
j_call: TRBJ2-7
cdr3_length: 14
cdr3_nt: TGTGCCAGCAGCGCAGGACAGGGCGGACACGAGCAGTACTTC
cdr3_aa: CASSAGQGGHEQYF

d_call: -
clone_size: many
v_call: TRBV7-2
j_call: TRBJ1-2
cdr3_length: 13
cdr3_nt: TGTGCCAGCAGTCAACAGGGTGACTATGGCTACACCTTC
cdr3_aa: CASSQQGDYGYTF

d_call: TRBD2
clone_size: few
v_call: TRBV2
j_call: TRBJ2-3
cdr3_length: 13
cdr3_nt: TGTGCCAGCAAGACTAGCGGGGTAGATACGCAGTATTTT
cdr3_aa: CASKTSGVDTQYF

d_call: -
clone_size: many
v_call: TRBV28
j_call: TRBJ2-5
cdr3_length: 13
cdr3_nt: TGTGCCAGCAGCCCCCCGGCGGTAGAGACCCAGTACTTC
cdr3_aa: CASSPPAVETQYF

d_call: -
clone_size: -
v_call: TRBV12-3/TRBV12-4
j_call: TRBJ2-7
cdr3_length: 14
cdr3_nt: TGTGCCAGCAGTTTAGCGGACAGAGCCTACGAGCAGTACTTC
cdr3_aa: CASSLADRAYEQYF

d_call: -
clone_size: many
v_call: TRBV4-1
j_call: TRBJ2-7
cdr3_length: 14
cdr3_nt: TGCGCCAGCAGCCAAACGACTGTTTCCTACGAGCAGTACTTC
cdr3_aa: CASSQTTVSYEQYF

d_call: -
clone_size: many
v_call: TRBV5-1
j_call: TRBJ2-7
cdr3_length: 12
cdr3_nt: TGCGCCAGCAGCTTGGACTGGTGGGAGCAGTACTTC
cdr3_aa: CASSLDWWEQYF

d_call: -
clone_size: many
v_call: TRBV6-1
j_call: TRBJ1-1
cdr3_length: 13
cdr3_nt: TGTGCCAGCAGCCGTACAGAGAACACTGAAGCTTTCTTT
cdr3_aa: CASSRTENTEAFF

d_call: -
clone_size: -
v_call: TRBV6-1
j_call: TRBJ2-2
cdr3_length: 15
cdr3_nt: TGTGCCAGCAGTCAGACGGGGTTGGCTTCCGGGGAGCTGTTTTTT
cdr3_aa: CASSQTGLASGELFF

d_call: -
clone_size: -
v_call: TRBV6-1
j_call: TRBJ1-1
cdr3_length: 14
cdr3_nt: TGTGCCAGCACCAAACAGGGCCGGGGGACTGAAGCTTTCTTT
cdr3_aa: CASTKQGRGTEAFF

d_call: -
clone_size: many
v_call: TRBV28
j_call: TRBJ2-5
cdr3_length: 14
cdr3_nt: TGTGCCAGCAGTTTAGGGTATGGAGGGGAGACCCAGTACTTC
cdr3_aa: CASSLGYGGETQYF

d_call: -
clone_size: many
v_call: TRBV6-5
j_call: TRBJ1-1
cdr3_length: 13
cdr3_nt: TGTGCCAGCAGTTCCCAAACGAACACTGAAGCTTTCTTT
cdr3_aa: CASSSQTNTEAFF

d_call: -
clone_size: many
v_call: TRBV15
j_call: TRBJ1-3
cdr3_length: 15
cdr3_nt: TGTGCCACCAGCAGCGTGGACATCTCCGGAAACACCATATATTTT
cdr3_aa: CATSSVDISGNTIYF

d_call: TRBD1
clone_size: many
v_call: TRBV27
j_call: TRBJ1-2
cdr3_length: 14
cdr3_nt: TGTGCCAGCAGTTCCCCGGACAGGAACTATGGCTACACCTTC
cdr3_aa: CASSSPDRNYGYTF

d_call: TRBD1
clone_size: few
v_call: TRBV28
j_call: TRBJ2-2
cdr3_length: 17
cdr3_nt: TGTGCCAGCAGTCCACCCGCGACAGGGCTGAACACCGGGGAGCTGTTTTTT
cdr3_aa: CASSPPATGLNTGELFF

d_call: TRBD1
clone_size: many
v_call: TRBV2
j_call: TRBJ1-1
cdr3_length: 15
cdr3_nt: TGTGCCAGCTCGCGACTTGGACAGGGGAACACTGAAGCTTTCTTT
cdr3_aa: CASSRLGQGNTEAFF

d_call: -
clone_size: many
v_call: TRBV7-8
j_call: TRBJ1-3
cdr3_length: 16
cdr3_nt: TGTGCCAGCAGCTTTGCACAGGGCTACTCTGGAAACACCATATATTTT
cdr3_aa: CASSFAQGYSGNTIYF

d_call: -
clone_size: many
v_call: TRBV2
j_call: TRBJ2-5
cdr3_length: 13
cdr3_nt: TGTGCCAGCAGCGCGGACTTGATAGAGACCCAGTACTTC
cdr3_aa: CASSADLIETQYF

d_call: -
clone_size: -
v_call: TRBV6-2/TRBV6-3
j_call: TRBJ2-7
cdr3_length: 15
cdr3_nt: TGTGCCAGCAGGCCGATGGCTACCCAGTTCTCCGAGCAGTACTTC
cdr3_aa: CASRPMATQFSEQYF

d_call: TRBD2
clone_size: many
v_call: TRBV27
j_call: TRBJ2-5
cdr3_length: 15
cdr3_nt: TGTGCCAGCAGTTTACCGAGACTAGCGCGGGAGACCCAGTACTTC
cdr3_aa: CASSLPRLARETQYF

d_call: TRBD2
clone_size: many
v_call: TRBV15
j_call: TRBJ2-5
cdr3_length: 16
cdr3_nt: TGTGCCACCAGCAGACCCGGGACTAGCGATTTGGAGACCCAGTACTTC
cdr3_aa: CATSRPGTSDLETQYF

d_call: TRBD1
clone_size: many
v_call: TRBV12-3/TRBV12-4
j_call: TRBJ2-2
cdr3_length: 15
cdr3_nt: TGTGCCAGCAGGCCCAACAGGGGTAACACCGGGGAGCTGTTTTTT
cdr3_aa: CASRPNRGNTGELFF